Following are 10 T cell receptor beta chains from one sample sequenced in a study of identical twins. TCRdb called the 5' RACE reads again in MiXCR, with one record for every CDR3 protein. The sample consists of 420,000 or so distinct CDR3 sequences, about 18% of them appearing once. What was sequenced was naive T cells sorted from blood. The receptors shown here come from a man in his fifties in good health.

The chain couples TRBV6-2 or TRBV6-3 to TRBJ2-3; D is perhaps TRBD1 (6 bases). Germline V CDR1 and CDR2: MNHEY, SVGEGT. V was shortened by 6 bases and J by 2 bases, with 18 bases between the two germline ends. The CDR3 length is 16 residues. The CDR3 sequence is CASSHRTGHLTDTQYF. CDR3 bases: TGTGCCAGCAGCCATAGAACGGGACACCTCACAGATACGCAGTATTTT.

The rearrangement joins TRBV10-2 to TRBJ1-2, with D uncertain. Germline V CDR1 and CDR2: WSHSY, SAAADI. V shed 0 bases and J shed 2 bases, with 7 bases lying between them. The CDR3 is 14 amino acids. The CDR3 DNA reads TGCGCCAGCAGTGAGTCGGCGGAGAACTATGGCTACACCTTC. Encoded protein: CASSESAENYGYTF.

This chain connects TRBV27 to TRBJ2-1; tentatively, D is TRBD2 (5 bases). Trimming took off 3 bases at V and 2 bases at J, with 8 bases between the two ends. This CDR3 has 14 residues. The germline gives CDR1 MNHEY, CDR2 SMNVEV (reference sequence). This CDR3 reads CASSLSRAYNEQFF. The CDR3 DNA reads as TGTGCCAGCAGTTTGTCGAGGGCCTACAATGAGCAGTTCTTC.

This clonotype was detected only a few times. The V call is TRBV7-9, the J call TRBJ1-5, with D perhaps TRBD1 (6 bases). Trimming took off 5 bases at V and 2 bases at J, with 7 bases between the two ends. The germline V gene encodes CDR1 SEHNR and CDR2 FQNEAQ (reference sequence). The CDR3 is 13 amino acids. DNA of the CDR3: TGTGCCAGCAGCGCAGGGGGCAATCAGCCCCAGCATTTT. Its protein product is CASSAGGNQPQHF.

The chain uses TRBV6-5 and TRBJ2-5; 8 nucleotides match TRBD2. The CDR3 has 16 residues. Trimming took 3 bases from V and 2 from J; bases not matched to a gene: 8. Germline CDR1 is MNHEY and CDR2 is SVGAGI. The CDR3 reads CASSYLGGATQETQYF. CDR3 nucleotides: TGTGCCAGCAGTTATCTCGGGGGGGCCACTCAAGAGACCCAGTACTTC.

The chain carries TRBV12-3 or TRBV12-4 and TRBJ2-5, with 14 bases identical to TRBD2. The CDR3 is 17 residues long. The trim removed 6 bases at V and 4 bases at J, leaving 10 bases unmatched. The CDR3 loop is CASSRGTSGSGRETQYF. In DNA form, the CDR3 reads TGTGCCAGCAGCCGAGGGACTAGCGGGAGTGGGAGAGAGACCCAGTACTTC.

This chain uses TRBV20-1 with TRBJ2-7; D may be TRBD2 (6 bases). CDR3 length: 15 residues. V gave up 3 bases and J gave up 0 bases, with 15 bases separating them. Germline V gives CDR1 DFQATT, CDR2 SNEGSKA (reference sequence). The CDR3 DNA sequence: TGCAGTGCTAGGTTGGGAAGTAGCGGCTCCTACGAGCAGTACTTC. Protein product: CSARLGSSGSYEQYF.

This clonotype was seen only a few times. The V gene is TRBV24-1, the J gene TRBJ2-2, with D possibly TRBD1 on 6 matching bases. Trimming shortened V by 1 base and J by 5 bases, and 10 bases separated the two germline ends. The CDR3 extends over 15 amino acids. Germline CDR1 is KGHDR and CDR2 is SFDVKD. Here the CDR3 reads CATSDLYQGTGELFF. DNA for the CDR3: TGTGCCACCAGTGATTTATATCAGGGGACCGGGGAGCTGTTTTTT.

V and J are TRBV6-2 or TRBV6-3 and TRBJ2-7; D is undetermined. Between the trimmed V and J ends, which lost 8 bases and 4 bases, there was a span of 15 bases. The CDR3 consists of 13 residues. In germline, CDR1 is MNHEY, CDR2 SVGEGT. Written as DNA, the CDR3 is TGTGCCAGCCGGGCCCAACTCCCTTACGAGCAGTACTTC. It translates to CASRAQLPYEQYF.

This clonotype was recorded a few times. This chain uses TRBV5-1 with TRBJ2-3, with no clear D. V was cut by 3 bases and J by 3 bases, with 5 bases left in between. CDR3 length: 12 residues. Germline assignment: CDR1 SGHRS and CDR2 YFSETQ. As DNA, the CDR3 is TGCGCCAGCAGCTCCGAAACAGATACGCAGTATTTT. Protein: CASSSETDTQYF.